This T cell receptor beta chain was identified in a study of T-cell memory formation after mild COVID-19. TCRdb reprocessed the 5' RACE reads with MiXCR, giving one entry per CDR3 protein. The sample shows a few hundred thousand distinct CDR3 sequences, roughly a fifth of them seen only once. V was clipped by 0 bases and J by 5 bases, with 10 bases between them. The CDR3 has 15 amino acids. Germline CDR1 reads LGHNA; CDR2 reads YSLEER. The source is an adult woman who had mild COVID-19 (a few samples of this study predate the infection). Cell type and time point are not known. The sequenced sample was PBMCs or a T cell subset sorted from them (not recorded which). The chain employs TRBV4-3 and TRBJ1-4; D is unresolved. CDR3 nucleotide sequence: TGCGCCAGCAGCCAAGACAGGCAGTACAATGAAAAACTGTTTTTT. It is translated as CASSQDRQYNEKLFF.